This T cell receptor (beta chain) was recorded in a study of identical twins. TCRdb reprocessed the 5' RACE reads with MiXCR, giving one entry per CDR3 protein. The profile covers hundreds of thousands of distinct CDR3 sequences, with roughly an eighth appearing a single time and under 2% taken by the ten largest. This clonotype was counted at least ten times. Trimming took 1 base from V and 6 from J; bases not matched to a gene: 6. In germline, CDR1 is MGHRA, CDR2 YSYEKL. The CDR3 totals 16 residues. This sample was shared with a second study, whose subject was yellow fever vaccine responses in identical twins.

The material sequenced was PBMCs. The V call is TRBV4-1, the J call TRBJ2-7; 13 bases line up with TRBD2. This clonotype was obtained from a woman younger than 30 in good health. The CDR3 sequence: CASSQGPTSGRFEQYF. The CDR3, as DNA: TGCGCCAGCAGCCAAGGACCGACTAGCGGGAGGTTCGAGCAGTACTTC.